The 13 T cell receptor beta chains below were found in one sample sequenced in a study of cytomegalovirus exposure and HLA in healthy donors. Amplification used 60 Vbeta primers and 13 Jbeta primers. Measured with immunoSEQ multiplex PCR; TCRdb has only the in-frame clones, and not every one. The ten most abundant clones cover approximately 6.5% of a sample with fewer than 60,000 clones. The material sequenced was PBMCs. These receptors were taken from a woman in her thirties or forties in good health and CMV-seronegative.

The V call is TRBV5-1, the J call TRBJ1-2; 7 nucleotides align to TRBD1. The CDR3 covers 15 residues. The trim removed 5 bases at V and 6 bases at J, leaving 13 bases unmatched. The germline CDR1 and CDR2 sequences are SGHRS and YFSETQ. The CDR3 reads CASSPKEGAVDGYTF. The DNA for the CDR3 is TGCGCCAGCAGTCCCAAGGAGGGGGCCGTCGATGGCTACACCTTC.

The chain combines TRBV4-2 with TRBJ2-2; 8 bases agree with TRBD1. Germline V gene sequence: CDR1 LGHNA, CDR2 YNFKEQ. The CDR3 has 15 amino acids. The V and J ends lost 3 bases and 0 bases, in that order; junction bases with no gene match: 0. The CDR3 loop is CASSQDRANTGELFF. The DNA of the CDR3 is TGTGCCAGCAGCCAGGACAGGGCGAACACCGGGGAGCTGTTTTTT.

CDR3 sequence reads: CASSLPHQGTEAFF. The CDR3 nucleotides read TGTGCCAGCAGTTTACCTCACCAGGGCACTGAAGCTTTCTTT. This chain joins TRBV28 and TRBJ1-1, with D perhaps matching TRBD1 (5 bases). Trimming removed 2 bases from V and 4 bases from J, with 11 bases in between. This CDR3 region has 14 residues. CDR1 and CDR2 from the germline V gene are MDHEN and SYDVKM.

The chain is built from TRBV7-7 and TRBJ2-2, with TRBD1 matching over 7 bases. CDR1 and CDR2 from the germline V gene are SSHAT and FNYEAQ (reference sequence). The CDR3 loop spans 14 amino acids. With V trimmed by 5 bases and J by 5 bases, 5 bases remained unmatched. The CDR3 nucleotides are TGTGCCAGCAGCATCGACAGGGTTACCGGGGAGCTGTTTTTT. As protein: CASSIDRVTGELFF.

The CDR3 bases are TGTGCCAGCAGTCCCCCGTCAGGGGCTAAAGAGACCCAGTACTTC. Protein product: CASSPPSGAKETQYF. V and J are TRBV28 and TRBJ2-5, with D perhaps matching TRBD1 (6 bases). Between the trimmed V and J ends, which lost 5 bases and 3 bases, there was a span of 16 bases. This CDR3 region has 15 residues. Germline CDR1 MDHEN, CDR2 SYDVKM.

The V call is TRBV4-2, the J call TRBJ2-1, with 8 bases matching TRBD2. Per germline, CDR1 LGHNA and CDR2 YNFKEQ. The CDR3 consists of 18 residues. J was trimmed by 1 base and V by 0 bases; bases with no gene match: 8. The CDR3 DNA follows: TGTGCCAGCAGCCAAGATGTGGCGGGAGGTTTTTCCTACAATGAGCAGTTCTTC. Translation gives CASSQDVAGGFSYNEQFF.

The chain has TRBV19 and TRBJ2-3, with 10 bases matching TRBD2. Germline lookup yields CDR1 LNHDA and CDR2 SQIVND (reference sequence). This CDR3 comprises 16 residues. After removal of 3 bases from V and 5 bases from J, the junction contained 8 bases not matched to a gene. CDR3 residues: CASSIRAGGRKDTQYF. DNA of the CDR3: TGTGCCAGTAGTATTAGAGCGGGAGGGCGCAAAGATACGCAGTATTTT.

The V and J genes are TRBV19 and TRBJ1-1; D might be TRBD1 (5 bases). The CDR3 has 12 amino acids. The germline CDR1 and CDR2 sequences are LNHDA and SQIVND (reference sequence). V lost 4 bases, J lost 5 bases, and 8 bases lay in between. CDR3: CASSNQGTEAFF. The CDR3 DNA reads TGTGCCAGTAGTAATCAGGGTACTGAAGCTTTCTTT.

The chain is built from TRBV19 and TRBJ2-5; 7 nucleotides line up with TRBD1. The CDR3 totals 13 residues. CDR1 LNHDA and CDR2 SQIVND come from the germline V gene (reference sequence). Losses at the gene ends were 5 bases for V and 4 bases for J; bases not matched to a gene: 4. In nucleotides, the CDR3 is TGTGCCAGTAGTTCCCGACAGGGAGAGACCCAGTACTTC. It is translated as CASSSRQGETQYF.

J is TRBJ1-4 and V is TRBV5-1; D unresolved. Germline CDR1 and CDR2: SGHRS and YFSETQ. V was shortened by 0 bases and J by 10 bases, with 16 bases between the two germline ends. This CDR3 is 15 amino acids long. The CDR3 DNA is TGCGCCAGCAGCTTGGAATTGGGCACGGAAGGAAAACTGTTTTTT. This sequence encodes CASSLELGTEGKLFF.

The rearrangement uses TRBV18 and TRBJ2-7; D is possibly TRBD2 (5 bases). The ends were cut back, 2 bases at V and 4 bases at J, with 15 bases in the middle. This CDR3 contains 15 residues. Per the germline V gene, CDR1 is KGHSH and CDR2 is LQKENI. CDR3 nucleotides: TGTGCCAGCTCACCAAACGAGAGGGCCGGGTACGAGCAGTACTTC. This gives the protein CASSPNERAGYEQYF.

The rearrangement uses TRBV4-2 and TRBJ1-3, with 7 bases aligning to TRBD1. The ends lost 1 base at V and 0 bases at J; junction bases unmatched: 0. Germline values: CDR1 LGHNA, CDR2 YNFKEQ. The CDR3 runs to 15 residues. The CDR3 region is CASSQGQGSGNTIYF. CDR3 DNA: TGTGCCAGCAGCCAAGGACAGGGCTCTGGAAACACCATATATTTT.

The genes are TRBV6-1 and TRBJ1-2, with D hard to call. The CDR3 runs to 15 residues. V was cut by 2 bases and J by 3 bases, with 13 bases left in between. Germline CDR1 MNHNS, CDR2 SASEGT. This CDR3 reads CASSESGDGYYGYTF. As DNA, the CDR3 is TGTGCCAGCAGTGAATCGGGAGACGGGTACTATGGCTACACCTTC.